The present T cell receptor (beta chain) was sequenced within a study of cytomegalovirus exposure and HLA in healthy donors. The wider study: Some 77 million unique TCRs from HLA-typed donors were held in an early release of data.

CDR1 and CDR2 from the germline V gene are DFQATT and SNEGSKA (reference sequence). This CDR3 spans 10 amino acids. V gave up 6 bases and J gave up 6 bases, with 7 bases separating them. PCR amplification relied on 60 Vbeta primers (plus 13 Jbeta primers). Sequencing was performed with immunoSEQ multiplex PCR; in TCRdb, only in-frame clones are kept and a portion is missing. The sample holds 150,000 or so clones, 75% to 85% seen once. About this clone: Its antigen is still unknown.

General study results and limits: A later look showed TCR association rates differing by HLA locus, highest for DRB1 and lowest for HLA-C. When analyzed later, a missense DCLRE1C variant was found to be linked to TCR beta V- and J-gene trimming. Later analysis found that TCR beta chains associated with HLA were more clonally expanded than other, equally common chains.

This clonotype originated in a man aged 25-45 years in good health and CMV-seropositive. The sample taken for sequencing was PBMCs. The rearrangement links TRBV20-1 to TRBJ2-3, with unresolved D. The CDR3 DNA reads as TGCAGTGCCCCCTTCGATACGCAGTATTTT. This encodes CSAPFDTQYF.